This T cell receptor (beta chain) was profiled in a study of cytomegalovirus exposure and HLA in healthy donors (dated 2017 in TCRdb). As for the study more broadly: According to an earlier analysis of 550 to 750 of the donors, about 180 million T cells yielded roughly 110 million unique TCR beta sequences and about 280 Gb of sequence data. The study was designed to test whether signatures of past pathogen exposure could be identified by cataloging public T cell receptors. To decide whether each TCR beta V gene segment behaved as functional or pseudogenic, an earlier analysis of some 540 of the donors relied on high-throughput TCR beta sequencing. In the later analysis, no new phenotypic data were used to find candidate immune exposures; instead, reliance was placed on TCR beta sequences and their occurrence across donors. Roughly five DR-DQ haplotypes were handled as single units for association and clustering, since linkage in the cohort was strong. An early release that covered roughly 600 HLA-typed donors contained approximately 300 gigabases of sequencing data and around 80 million unique TCR sequences. Among 398 genotyped donors of the cohort, an average of around 240,000 unique TCR beta nucleotide sequences was sequenced per donor, of which 15% to 20% were non-productive. The study used immunosequencing to profile the T cell repertoires of several hundred subjects and linked those repertoires to cytomegalovirus serostatus. In a later genetic analysis, genome-wide SNP genotypes for about three fifths of the roughly 670 donors were used, and that subset was treated as a discovery cohort. Alongside the repertoire data, information on donor age, sex, ethnicity and CMV serostatus was compiled. HLA typing included class I and class II loci at four-digit resolution. All discovery cohort repertoires had been generated using a single sequencing platform. Among the roughly 400 genotyped donors, under 90% belonged to the genetic ancestry cluster associated with self-reported Caucasian donors. Along with the approximately 620-subject first cohort, a separate validation cohort of 120 different subjects was used. The study combined high-throughput TCR immunosequencing, statistical association of individual TCRs with disease status, and machine learning to predict cytomegalovirus infection status. A later analysis re-examined previously published TCR beta repertoires from over 500 donors and added high-resolution HLA genotyping to investigate patterns of TCR occurrence. Typing coverage varied by locus: roughly 620-640 donors for A, B, C, DRB1 and DQB1; about 520 for DQA1; approximately 610 for DPA1; more than 450 for DPB1.

Per the germline V gene, MNHNS is the CDR1 and SASEGT is the CDR2. V is reduced by 4 bases and J by 1 base, leaving a spacing of 7 bases between them. Its CDR3 holds 13 amino acids, cysteine through phenylalanine. Just the 39-base CDR3 DNA is kept, in frame starting at base 1. What the authors observed across the whole study: The study gave a list of 150 to 200 TCR beta chains associated with cytomegalovirus. HLA typing was unavailable for some donors at each locus, so association tests used only the typed subset. In a later analysis, several top co-occurrence clusters were reported to appear linked to parvovirus B19, influenza, CMV and Epstein-Barr virus. In a later analysis, HLA-associated TCR beta chains showed more clonal expansion and lower generation probabilities than non-associated chains that were equally common. In a later genetic analysis, a missense DCLRE1C variant was associated with V-gene and J-gene trimming of TCR beta chains, and the association was replicated in an independent cohort. The authors suggested that the approach could potentially be extended to other disease states and immunological phenotypes. Linkage disequilibrium might explain the correlated functional status among segregating V segments, but an unknown experimental factor could not be excluded. In a later genetic analysis, fewer N-insertions in productive TCRs were reported among donors in an Asian-associated ancestry cluster than the approximately 670-donor mean. Most TCR sequences were seen in very few donors, while some public TCRs were found in many individuals. Assigning TCR associations to individual alleles was difficult when HLA alleles, especially DR and DQ, strongly co-occurred. In vitro tests confirmed that three of the cytomegalovirus-associated TCR beta chains recognize cytomegalovirus antigens. In a later analysis, most CMV-associated TCR beta chains were found to appear HLA-restricted, with HLA associations seemingly driven largely by CMV exposure. A further reported finding was that TCR beta sequences accurately predicted the HLA-A and HLA-B alleles for most subjects in the first cohort. Roughly uniform sequencing depth across donors was assumed in presence/absence analyses, although this assumption may not hold. Because counts were too low, about 15 rarely observed V segments, including chromosome 9 orphons, were left out of the earlier analysis of 500 to 650 of the donors. The sequencing pipeline was judged likely to have produced a cluster of highly shared sequence variants as a technical artifact. In an earlier analysis of some 550 of the donors, most TCR beta V segments were observed in productive rearrangements about 87% or about 30% of the time, broadly matching IMGT annotations. The classifier was reported to diagnose cytomegalovirus status with high specificity and sensitivity in both the original cohort and the validation cohort. In a later analysis, the rate of TCR association differed among HLA loci, with DRB1 alleles having the most associated TCRs and HLA-C alleles having the fewest. In a later analysis, 16,951 TCR beta sequences were associated with specific HLA alleles at a false discovery rate of 0.05. Some IMGT-functional V segments, including TRBV6-2 and TRBV6-3, could not be told apart with the 87-base-pair reads, so those segments were excluded. The only immune exposure information available for the cohort was CMV serostatus. In this cohort, only TCR beta chains were sequenced, and detectable features were limited by the absence of alpha or paired-chain data.

The cohort consisted of 600 to 750 healthy bone marrow donors. At the time of sampling, all cohort members were nominally healthy, though unrecorded immune exposures were likely present. The donor was CMV seronegative and belonged to the group of over 300 seronegative cohort members. Every donor gave a peripheral blood sample, and the peripheral blood mononuclear cells from that sample were used for TCR beta sequencing. The Qiagen DNeasy Blood Extraction Kit was used to extract genomic DNA from the blood cell samples. Libraries were prepared through the immunoSEQ multiplex PCR assay. A mixture of 60 forward primers for TCR Vbeta segments and 13 reverse primers for TCR Jbeta segments was used in the multiplex PCR. A multiplex PCR assay on genomic DNA amplified the CDR3 region of rearranged TCR beta genes. The amplified TCR beta libraries were sequenced on the Illumina HiSeq System as 87-base-pair reads. The authors' analysis ran thus. Across the 700 or so repertoires, a later analysis counted tens of millions of unique TCR beta chains, 8.5 million to 12 million of which were shared by at least two donors. Raw reads were error-corrected and collapsed into unique sequences with a nearest-neighbor algorithm that merged closely related sequences to remove PCR and sequencing errors. CDR3 sequences were aligned to IMGT reference sequences to assign V, D and J gene segments. Each retained sequence needed at least a six-nucleotide match to both a V gene segment and a J gene segment. A rearrangement was called productive if the CDR3 had no stop codons and remained in frame with V and J, and every other rearrangement was called non-productive. CDR3 was defined by IMGT convention, running from the second conserved V-encoded cysteine to the conserved J-encoded phenylalanine. Sequences without an unambiguous match to a single V gene segment were excluded from the earlier analysis of approximately 560 of the donors. In an earlier analysis of approximately 500 of the donors, a V segment was called functional when productive rearrangements were above 56.7%, and segregating when the standard deviation between donors exceeded 5%. A statistical classification framework was developed to diagnose cytomegalovirus status using the catalog of TCR beta chain sequences. V and J gene assignment, in a later analysis, came from comparing TCR nucleotide sequences with IMGT/GENE-DB human TR gene sequences. A later analysis assigned CDR3 sequences and most-parsimonious VDJ recombination scenarios with the TCRdist pipeline. In a later analysis, each TCR beta chain was defined by its CDR3 amino acid sequence together with its V-gene family, and reads without a unique V-gene family were excluded. In a later analysis, a few hundred highly shared, low-generation-probability nucleotide sequences were removed to address suspected cross-contamination and a sequencing artifact. In a later analysis, a clonal expansion index for each public chain was calculated from normalized within-repertoire ranks of inferred template counts. In a later analysis, generation probabilities were computed with a VDJ recombination model fitted to out-of-frame rearrangements, and the resulting probabilities were checked against IGoR. A later analysis scored TCR-TCR, TCR-HLA and TCR-CMV co-occurrence with hypergeometric tests, applying a repertoire-size bias correction to TCR pairs. False discovery rates were estimated in a later analysis by permuting HLA or CMV assignments 20 times. In a later analysis, co-occurring TCRs were grouped with DBSCAN, and TCRdist sequence similarity was added when clustering was performed within HLA-allele-positive subsets. For co-occurrence clustering, repertoires with fewer than 30,000 or more than 120,000 public chains were excluded, along with roughly 5 repertoires with anomalous nucleotide sharing. Not all clones reach the TCRdb copy of this immuneACCESS table, which keeps in-frame sequences only. Checked studies attribute under half of the gap to unresolved V genes and leave the rest unexplained. V and J calls and clone size are as listed in that table; D and trimming were resolved from the DNA. This sample's table contains 150,000 to 200,000 clones. Of the sample, over 1% falls within the top ten clones.

Points on this clone: The antigen this receptor binds is unknown. Other nucleotide sequences in the sample specify the same CDR3.

The chain uses TRBV6-1 and TRBJ1-1, with TRBD1 as a weak D call on 5 bases. The source of this sequence is a woman aged 60-75 years in good health and CMV-seronegative. Sequenced material: PBMCs. The CDR3 region has the sequence CASSGQGNTEAFF. Read as DNA, the sequence is TGTGCCAGCAGTGGGCAGGGGAACACTGAAGCTTTCTTT.